This T cell receptor beta chain originates from a study of tumor-infiltrating lymphocytes in primary liver carcinoma. Whole-study findings and limits: Whereas tumor region pairs overlapped more, tumor-adjacent and tumor-blood pairs overlapped less.

The source material, 20-30 mg of unsorted bulk tissue, was used to co-extract RNA and DNA. Treatment of the patients' primary liver carcinoma consisted of surgical resection. With a constant-region primer, TCR beta cDNA was made from around 530 ng of total RNA. Slightly modified ARM-PCR, run as three nested multiplex PCR rounds, produced the TCR beta libraries. The first two PCR rounds, nine to ten cycles each, used TRBV1-TRBV30 forward primers and a C-beta reverse primer. Via MiXCR, TCRdb re-called the multiplex PCR reads, giving one row per CDR3 protein. The sample holds approximately 110,000 distinct CDR3 sequences, roughly three fifths seen once. As concerns this clonotype: What it recognizes is unknown. A junction end diverges from the germline sequence, so it may reflect a read error.

This CDR3 has 15 amino acids. The germline V gene encodes CDR1 SQVTM and CDR2 ANQGSEA. Sequencing input: liver tumor tissue from sampling region 3. The sample's subset: tumor region T3, left-lateral pole. The rearrangement joins TRBV29-1 to TRBJ2-1, with D tentatively TRBD2 (7 bases). The receptor was isolated from a woman aged 55 to 70 with primary liver carcinoma and hepatitis B virus infection. The CDR3 region has the DNA TGCAGCGTTGCTGGTGGGAGGGGGTCCTACAAGGAGCAGTTCTTC. It translates to CSVAGGRGSYKEQFF.